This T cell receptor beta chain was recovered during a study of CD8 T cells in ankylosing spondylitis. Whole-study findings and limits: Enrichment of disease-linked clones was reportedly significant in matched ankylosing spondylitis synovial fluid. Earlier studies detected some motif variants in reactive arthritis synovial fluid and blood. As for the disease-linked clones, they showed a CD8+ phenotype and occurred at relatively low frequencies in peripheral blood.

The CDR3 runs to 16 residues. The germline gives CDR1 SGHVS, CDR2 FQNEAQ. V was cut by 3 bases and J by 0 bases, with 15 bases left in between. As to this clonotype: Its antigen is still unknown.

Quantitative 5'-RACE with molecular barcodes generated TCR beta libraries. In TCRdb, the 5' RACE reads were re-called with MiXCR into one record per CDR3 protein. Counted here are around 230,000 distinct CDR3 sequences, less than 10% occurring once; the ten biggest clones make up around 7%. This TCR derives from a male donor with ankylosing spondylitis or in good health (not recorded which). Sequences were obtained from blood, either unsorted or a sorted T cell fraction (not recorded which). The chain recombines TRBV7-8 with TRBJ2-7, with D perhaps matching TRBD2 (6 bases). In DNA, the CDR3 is TGTGCCAGCAGCTTCAGCCTCCGGGACTCCTCCTACGAGCAGTACTTC. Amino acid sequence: CASSFSLRDSSYEQYF.